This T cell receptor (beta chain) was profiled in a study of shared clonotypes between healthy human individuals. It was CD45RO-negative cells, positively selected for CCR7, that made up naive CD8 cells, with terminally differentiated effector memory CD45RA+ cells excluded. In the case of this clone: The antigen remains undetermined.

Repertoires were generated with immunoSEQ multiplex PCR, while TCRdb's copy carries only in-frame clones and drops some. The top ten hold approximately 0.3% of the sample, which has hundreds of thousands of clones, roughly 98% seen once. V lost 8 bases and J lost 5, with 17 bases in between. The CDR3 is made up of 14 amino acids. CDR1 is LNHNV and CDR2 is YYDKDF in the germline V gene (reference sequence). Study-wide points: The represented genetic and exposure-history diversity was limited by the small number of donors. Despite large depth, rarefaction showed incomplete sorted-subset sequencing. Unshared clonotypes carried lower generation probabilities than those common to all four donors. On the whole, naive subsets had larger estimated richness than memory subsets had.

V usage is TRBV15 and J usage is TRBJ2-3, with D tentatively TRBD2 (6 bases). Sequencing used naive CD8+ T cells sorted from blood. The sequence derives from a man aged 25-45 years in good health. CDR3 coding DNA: TGTGCCACCGGGCAACGGGAGAATGGAGATACGCAGTATTTT. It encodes CATGQRENGDTQYF.